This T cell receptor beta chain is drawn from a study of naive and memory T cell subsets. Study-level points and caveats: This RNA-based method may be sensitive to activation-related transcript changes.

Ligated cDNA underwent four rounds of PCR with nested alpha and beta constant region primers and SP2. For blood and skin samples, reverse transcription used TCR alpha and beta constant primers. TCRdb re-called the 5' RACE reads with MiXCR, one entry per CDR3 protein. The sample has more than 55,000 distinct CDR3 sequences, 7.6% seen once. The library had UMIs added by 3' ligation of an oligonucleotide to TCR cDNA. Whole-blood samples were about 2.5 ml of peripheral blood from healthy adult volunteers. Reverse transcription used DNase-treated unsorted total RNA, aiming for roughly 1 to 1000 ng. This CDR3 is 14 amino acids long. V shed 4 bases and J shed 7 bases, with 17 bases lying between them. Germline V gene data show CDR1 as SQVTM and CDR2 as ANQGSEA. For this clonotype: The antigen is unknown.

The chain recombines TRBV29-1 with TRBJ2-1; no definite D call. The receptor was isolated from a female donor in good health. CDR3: CSVGVVPALNEQFF. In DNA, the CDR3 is TGCAGCGTTGGGGTCGTGCCAGCGTTAAATGAGCAGTTCTTC.